Listed below are T cell receptor beta chains from one sample, sequenced in a study of T cells in Graves' hyperthyroidism and ophthalmopathy. TCRdb reprocessed the multiplex PCR reads via MiXCR and lists one record per CDR3 protein. The data contain around 350,000 distinct CDR3 sequences, roughly 19% of them singletons. Sequenced sample: blood. The origin of the receptors is a woman aged 18-29 years with Graves' hyperthyroidism. Each CDR3 is given with its conserved first and last residue. Fields, in order: clone size, J gene, D gene, V gene, CDR3 DNA, CDR3 protein. The D gene is left open where the match is weak. Clone size is not always given. Where it is, it says once, few, many or a class for expanded clones.

once	TRBJ2-5	TRBD1	TRBV6-2/TRBV6-3	TGTGCCAGCAGGTGGACAGGGGTAGAGGAGACCCAGTACTTC	CASRWTGVEETQYF
many	TRBJ1-5	.	TRBV7-9	TGTGCCAGCAGCTTAGACAGACAGCCCCAGCATTTT	CASSLDRQPQHF
few	TRBJ1-6	.	TRBV6-2/TRBV6-3	TGTGCCAGCAGTTACTCACGATTACAGGCGGCGCGAGATTCACCCCTCCACTTT	CASSYSRLQAARDSPLHF
many	TRBJ2-5	.	TRBV7-9	TGTGCCAGCAGCTTAGGGTGGGGCAGTACACAAGAGACCCAGTACTTC	CASSLGWGSTQETQYF
many	TRBJ1-1	.	TRBV20-1	TGCAGTGCTAGAAGACGGTTGAACACTGAAGCTTTCTTT	CSARRRLNTEAFF
many	TRBJ1-5	.	TRBV19	TGTGCCAGTAGTATCAGGGGCAATCAGCCCCAGCATTTT	CASSIRGNQPQHF
.	TRBJ2-7	TRBD2	TRBV28	TGTGCCAGCACCAGGACTAGCGGGAGCCTCGAGCAGTACTTC	CASTRTSGSLEQYF
many	TRBJ2-7	.	TRBV5-1	TGCGCCAGCAGCCCCCAGGGACCTTCCTACGAGCAGTACTTC	CASSPQGPSYEQYF
many	TRBJ1-1	.	TRBV20-1	TGCAGTGCTAGTAACGGTGGTTTCACTGAAGCTTTCTTT	CSASNGGFTEAFF
.	TRBJ1-1	.	TRBV12-3/TRBV12-4	TGTGCCAGCAGCCCTGATCACACTGAAGCTTTCTTT	CASSPDHTEAFF
many	TRBJ1-3	.	TRBV4-1	TGCGCCAGCAGCCCCATGAGCCTCTCTGGAAACACCATATATTTT	CASSPMSLSGNTIYF
many	TRBJ1-1	TRBD1	TRBV12-3/TRBV12-4	TGTGCCAGCAGTTGGACAGGGGGCGTAAGACCTGAAGCTTTCTTT	CASSWTGGVRPEAFF
many	TRBJ1-5	TRBD1	TRBV24-1	TGTGCCACCAGTGATAATGGACAGGGCAATCAGCCCCAGCATTTT	CATSDNGQGNQPQHF
many	TRBJ1-2	.	TRBV6-5	TGTGCCAGCAAGAGTGTACAGCACTATTCCTATGGCTACACCTTC	CASKSVQHYSYGYTF
many	TRBJ2-7	TRBD1	TRBV12-3/TRBV12-4	TGTGCCAGCAGCCGCGGACAGGCCTGCGAGCAGTACTTC	CASSRGQACEQYF
many	TRBJ1-1	.	TRBV5-1	TGCGCCAGCAAGGAGGAAAAGGGGACTGAAGCTTTCTTT	CASKEEKGTEAFF
few	TRBJ1-3	.	TRBV9	TGTGCCAGCAGCGTAGAAGGCGGCTCTGGAAACACCATATATTTT	CASSVEGGSGNTIYF
many	TRBJ2-5	.	TRBV6-1	TGTGCCAGCAGCACCGCGAGGGACGAGACCCAGTACTTC	CASSTARDETQYF
many	TRBJ2-2	.	TRBV6-4	TGTGCCAGCATCCTAAATGTCGGCTACCAAAACACCGGGGAGCTGTTTTTT	CASILNVGYQNTGELFF
many	TRBJ1-5	.	TRBV4-2	TGTGCCAGCAGCCTATGGATGGGCAATCAGCCCCAGCATTTT	CASSLWMGNQPQHF
many	TRBJ2-7	TRBD1	TRBV6-5	TGTGCCAGCAGTTACCCAGGACAGGGGGCGGGGGAGCAGTACTTC	CASSYPGQGAGEQYF
many	TRBJ2-7	.	TRBV6-1	TGTGCCAGCAGTGAAGCCGGCAGCATCTACGAGCAGTACTTC	CASSEAGSIYEQYF
.	TRBJ1-1	TRBD1	TRBV6-5	TGTGCCAGCAGTCACGCAGGGGGCATGAAAGCTTTCTTT	CASSHAGGMKAFF
many	TRBJ2-7	TRBD1	TRBV20-1	TGCAGTGCTAGAAAACACAGGGGGTCCGGTTACTACGAGCAGTACTTC	CSARKHRGSGYYEQYF
few	TRBJ2-5	TRBD1	TRBV6-5	TGTGCCAGCAGTTACGACAGGGAGTCCCAAGAGACCCAGTACTTC	CASSYDRESQETQYF
many	TRBJ1-2	TRBD1	TRBV10-3	TGTGCCATCAGTGCAAACGCAGGGGGCCCCTTGGGCTACACCTTC	CAISANAGGPLGYTF
.	TRBJ1-1	.	TRBV6-1	TGTGCCAGCAGTGAAGCAGCAGGTTGGACCACTGAAGCTTTCTTT	CASSEAAGWTTEAFF
many	TRBJ1-2	.	TRBV7-8	TGTGCCAGCAGCCCCGTTAGGGGCGGCTATGGCTACACCTTC	CASSPVRGGYGYTF
many	TRBJ1-1	.	TRBV27	TGTGCCAGCAGTTTAAGGAGGGGGGGCGACACTGAAGCTTTCTTT	CASSLRRGGDTEAFF
.	TRBJ2-2	TRBD1	TRBV29-1	TGCAGCGTTCAACTCCGGGACAGAAACACCGGGGAGCTGTTTTTT	CSVQLRDRNTGELFF
many	TRBJ2-7	TRBD2	TRBV5-1	TGCGCCAGCTGCATCGAGCGGGGGGCTTTGTACGAGCAGTACTTC	CASCIERGALYEQYF
many	TRBJ2-7	.	TRBV18	TGTGCCAGCTCACCGGCAAGAGGGGACGAGCAGTACTTC	CASSPARGDEQYF
few	TRBJ1-5	.	TRBV7-2	TGTGCCAGCAGTTCCAACTGGGGGGCGGGTCAGCCCCAGCATTTT	CASSSNWGAGQPQHF
many	TRBJ1-5	TRBD1	TRBV6-1	TGTGCCAGCAGTGACTGGACAGGGGGCATAAAGCCCCAGCATTTT	CASSDWTGGIKPQHF
.	TRBJ1-2	.	TRBV6-1	TGTGCCAGCAGAAGGGACGGGACCAGGTTCCATGGCTACACCTTC	CASRRDGTRFHGYTF
many	TRBJ2-5	TRBD2	TRBV12-3/TRBV12-4	TGTGCCAGCAGTCCAACGCTAGCGGGGGACACGGAGACCCAGTACTTC	CASSPTLAGDTETQYF
few	TRBJ1-2	.	TRBV7-6	TGTGCCAGCAGCCAGCCGGGACCCTTCATGGAATACACCTTC	CASSQPGPFMEYTF
.	TRBJ2-5	.	TRBV18	TGTGCCAGCTCACTAGCGGCCCTAGGAGAGACCCAGTACTTC	CASSLAALGETQYF
many	TRBJ2-7	.	TRBV15	TGTGCCACCAGCAGAGTGGATGGGACGGGGAGCCCCGAGCAGTACTTC	CATSRVDGTGSPEQYF
many	TRBJ1-3	TRBD1	TRBV15	TGTGCCACCAGCCGGGGGGACAGGGGGGCTGGAAACACCATATATTTT	CATSRGDRGAGNTIYF
many	TRBJ1-2	.	TRBV7-9	TGTGCCAGCAGCTTAAGTACGTCCAGGGTCAATGGCTACACCTTC	CASSLSTSRVNGYTF
few	TRBJ2-2	.	TRBV7-8	TGTGCCAGCACCAAAGGGGGTCGCCCCATTGGGGAGCTGTTTTTT	CASTKGGRPIGELFF
many	TRBJ1-5	.	TRBV7-6	TGTGCCAGCAGCTTAGGGGTATGGGTGGCTGGGAGCAATCAGCCCCAGCATTTT	CASSLGVWVAGSNQPQHF
many	TRBJ1-1	.	TRBV28	TGTGCCAGCTCCCGCGCTTTAGAAGCTTTCTTT	CASSRALEAFF
many	TRBJ2-2	.	TRBV12-3/TRBV12-4	TGTGCCAGCAGCCCCGCGGGTTACACCGGGGAGCTGTTTTTT	CASSPAGYTGELFF
few	TRBJ2-5	.	TRBV6-1	TGTGCCAGCAGTGAGGGAAGCGCGCTCAGGGGATCCCAGTACTTC	CASSEGSALRGSQYF
many	TRBJ2-5	.	TRBV6-1	TGTGCCAGCCAACCTCTTCCTAGACTGCGGGGGACCCAGTACTTC	CASQPLPRLRGTQYF
many	TRBJ1-5	.	TRBV27	TGTGCCAGCAGGGTACAGGGATCCAATCAGCCCCAGCATTTT	CASRVQGSNQPQHF
many	TRBJ2-7	TRBD1	TRBV20-1	TGCAGTGCTAGAGGGATCGGGACAGGGTCCTACGAGCAGTACTTC	CSARGIGTGSYEQYF
many	TRBJ1-5	.	TRBV20-1	TGCAGTGCTAGAGAGGGTTATAGCAATCAGCCCCAGCATTTT	CSAREGYSNQPQHF
few	TRBJ2-2	TRBD2	TRBV9	TGTGCCAGCAGCGTAGAGGGACTAGCGACCGGGGAGCTGTTTTTT	CASSVEGLATGELFF
many	TRBJ2-7	TRBD1	TRBV2	TGTGCCAGCACTACGACAGGGCGGACTGACGAGCAGTACTTC	CASTTTGRTDEQYF
few	TRBJ2-3	TRBD2	TRBV11-2	TGTGCCAGCAGACCAAGAACTAGCGGGGGCACAGATACGCAGTATTTT	CASRPRTSGGTDTQYF
.	TRBJ2-7	.	TRBV7-2	TGTGCCAGCAGCACTACCGGGACAACCGACTACGAGCAGTACTTC	CASSTTGTTDYEQYF
.	TRBJ2-5	TRBD1	TRBV5-1	TGCGCCAGCAGCCGATGGACAGGGGAGACCCAGTACTTC	CASSRWTGETQYF
.	TRBJ2-5	TRBD2	TRBV20-1	TGCAGTGCTAGGGGGACTAGCGGGGGGGCCCTGAAGACCCAGTACTTC	CSARGTSGGALKTQYF
many	TRBJ2-7	.	TRBV7-8	TGTGCCAGCAGCTTAGCGTCGGCCGTAGACGAGCAGTACTTC	CASSLASAVDEQYF
many	TRBJ1-1	.	TRBV12-3/TRBV12-4	TGTGCCAGTAAAATGGGGGGCCTGAACACTGAAGCTTTCTTT	CASKMGGLNTEAFF
.	TRBJ2-7	TRBD2	TRBV6-1	TGTGCCAGCAGCCGCTCCGCGGGAGTATTCGAGCAGTACTTC	CASSRSAGVFEQYF